This T cell receptor beta chain was documented in a study of CD8 T cells in ankylosing spondylitis. Study-wide results and limits: Earlier studies detected some motif variants in reactive arthritis synovial fluid and blood. Reportedly, disease-linked clones are significantly enriched in ankylosing spondylitis patients' matched synovial fluid.

A single record per CDR3 protein comes from TCRdb applying MiXCR to the 5' RACE reads. The data contain around 230,000 distinct CDR3 sequences, 8.6% of them singletons. This clonotype has at least ten counts. Its antigen remains unidentified. This CDR3 region has 15 residues. Germline V gene lookup returns CDR1 PRHDT and CDR2 FYEKMQ (reference sequence). With 4 bases removed from V and 2 bases from J, the gap between germline ends came to 13 bases. The chain carries TRBV13 and TRBJ2-3; D may correspond to TRBD1 or TRBD2 (5 bases each). Sequenced input: blood, either unsorted or a sorted T cell fraction (not recorded which). This TCR derives from a male donor with ankylosing spondylitis or in good health (not recorded which). The CDR3 is CASSSGTPNTDTQYF. Here the CDR3 DNA reads TGTGCCAGCAGCTCCGGGACGCCGAACACAGATACGCAGTATTTT. Combining the CDR3 with reference TRBV13 and TRBJ2-3 gives the whole variable domain AAGVIQSPRHLIKEKRETATLKCYPIPRHDTVYWYQQGPGQDPQFLISFYEKMQSDKGSIPDRFSAQQFSDYHSELNMSSLELGDSALYFCASSSGTPNTDTQYFGPGTRLTVL.